This record covers a single TCR beta chain. No antigen is known for it. Unique molecular identifiers featured in each of the TCR beta cDNA libraries. Between about 0.85 and 10 million T cells gave rise to about 450,000 cDNA molecules. TCRdb recomputed calls from the PCR reads with MiXCR, one row per CDR3 protein. This table holds about 620,000 distinct CDR3 sequences, roughly 40% found once. Between the trimmed V and J ends, which lost 5 bases and 5 bases, there was a span of 10 bases. This CDR3 region has 13 residues. Germline-derived CDR1 and CDR2 are SGHTA and FQGNSA. This entry belongs to a study of post-analysis software for immune sequencing data. Study information: In terms of disease course, relapsing-remitting, secondary progressive and progressive-relapsing multiple sclerosis were included. Study-wide results and limits: Under the F measure, samples that were prepared in one batch clustered strongly together. Relative to controls, patients had about 5 TRBV segments at higher frequency, with TRBV5-6, TRBV5-1 and TRBV20-1 among these. Multiple sclerosis patients showed significantly lower normalized Chao1 diversity than controls did.

This chain uses TRBV7-2 with TRBJ1-5; tentatively, D is TRBD1 (5 bases). Sample: blood. The TCR comes from a girl aged 10-17 years with multiple sclerosis. The CDR3 DNA follows: TGTGCCAGCAGCCGACAGATAGATCAGCCCCAGCATTTT. Encoded protein: CASSRQIDQPQHF.